This T cell receptor beta chain was documented in a study of OX40 agonist ivuxolimab in advanced cancers. The overall study: At 0.01 to 10 mg/kg, ivuxolimab was administered intravenously to patients every 2 weeks. Points from the study as a whole: On average, CD8+ T cells showed a greater number of expanded clones than CD4+. It was not determined which antigens were specifically recognized by the peripheral T cells that had undergone clonal expansion.

Autoimmune disease history or systemic immunosuppression was exclusionary. This clone appeared once. Its target is not known. V was shortened by 0 bases and J by 4 bases, with 10 bases between the two germline ends. Germline CDR1 and CDR2: SGHTS and YDEGEE. This CDR3 is 14 amino acids long. The assay was immunoSEQ multiplex PCR, and TCRdb's table has in-frame clones only and misses some. The data hold around 60,000 clones, with around 80% observed a single time. This TCR derives from an adult with an advanced solid tumor such as melanoma, head and neck, liver or kidney cancer. The source material was CD4+ or CD8+ T cells sorted from blood, sampled in a trial of the OX40 agonist ivuxolimab. The chain is built from TRBV5-8 and TRBJ1-2; D gene uncertain. The CDR3 loop is CASSLGGKPYGYTF. The CDR3, as DNA: TGTGCCAGCAGCTTGGGAGGGAAACCCTATGGCTACACCTTC.